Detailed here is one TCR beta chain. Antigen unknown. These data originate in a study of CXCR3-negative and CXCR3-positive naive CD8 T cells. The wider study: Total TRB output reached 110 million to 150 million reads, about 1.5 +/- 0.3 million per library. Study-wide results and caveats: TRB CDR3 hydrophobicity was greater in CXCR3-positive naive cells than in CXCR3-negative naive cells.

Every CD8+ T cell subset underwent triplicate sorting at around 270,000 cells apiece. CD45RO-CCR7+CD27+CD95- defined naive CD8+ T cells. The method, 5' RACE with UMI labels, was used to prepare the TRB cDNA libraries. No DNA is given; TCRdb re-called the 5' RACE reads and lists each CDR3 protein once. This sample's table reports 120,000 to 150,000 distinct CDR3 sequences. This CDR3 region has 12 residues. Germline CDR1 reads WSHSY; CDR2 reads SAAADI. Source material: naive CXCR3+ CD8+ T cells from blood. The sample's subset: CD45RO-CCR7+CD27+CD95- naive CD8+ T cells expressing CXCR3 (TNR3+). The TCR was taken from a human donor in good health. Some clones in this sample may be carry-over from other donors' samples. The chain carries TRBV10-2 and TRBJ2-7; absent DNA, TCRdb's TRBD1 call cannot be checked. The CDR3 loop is CASRTGAYEQYF.